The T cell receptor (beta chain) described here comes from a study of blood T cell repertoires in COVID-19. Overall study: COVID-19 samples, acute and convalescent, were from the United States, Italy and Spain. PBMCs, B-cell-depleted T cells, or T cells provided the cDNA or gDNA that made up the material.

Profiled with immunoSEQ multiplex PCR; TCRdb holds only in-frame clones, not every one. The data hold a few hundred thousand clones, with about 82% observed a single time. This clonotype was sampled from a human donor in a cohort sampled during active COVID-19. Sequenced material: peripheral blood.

The CDR3 loop is CASSQESGRGAPNTQYF. The CDR3 bases are TGCGCCAGCAGCCAAGAGTCAGGGCGGGGGGCTCCGAATACGCAGTATTTT. The chain links TRBV4-1 to TRBJ2-3; TRBD2 matches 8 bases. Trimming took 0 bases from V and 7 from J; bases not matched to a gene: 12. CDR3 length: 17 amino acids. Germline CDR1 is MGHRA and CDR2 is YSYEKL.